A selection of T cell receptor beta chains follows, all from one sample in a study of T cell repertoires in cytomegalovirus infection. One entry per CDR3 protein, called by TCRdb with MiXCR from the reads. The sample lists about 680,000 distinct CDR3 sequences; 20% to 30% were seen once. The sequenced material came from CD8+ T cells from PBMCs. These receptors originate from a human donor in good health (CMV status not recorded). Some clones in this sample may be carry-over from other donors' samples. Each CDR3 is given with its conserved first and last residue. Each record gives: CDR3 protein, CDR3 DNA, CDR3 length, D gene, clone size, V gene, J gene. D genes are given only for firm matches. Part of the rows lack a size; the others show once, few, many or a class for expanded clones.

CASSLGTEQNTEAFF	TGTGCCAGCAGCTTAGGGACAGAGCAAAACACTGAAGCTTTCTTT	15	.	.	TRBV7-6	TRBJ1-1
CASSPPGQLTYNEQFF	TGTGCCAGCAGCCCACCGGGACAGCTCACCTACAATGAGCAGTTCTTC	16	TRBD1	few	TRBV7-9	TRBJ2-1
CASSLRLAGVVNEQFF	TGTGCCAGCAGTCTTAGACTAGCGGGGGTAGTTAATGAGCAGTTCTTC	16	TRBD2	.	TRBV7-2	TRBJ2-1
CASKRLYQETQYF	TGTGCCAGCAAAAGGCTGTACCAAGAGACCCAGTACTTC	13	.	.	TRBV6-1	TRBJ2-5
CASSPGAGEWYTEAFF	TGTGCCAGCAGTCCCGGGGCAGGGGAGTGGTACACTGAAGCTTTCTTT	16	.	few	TRBV27	TRBJ1-1
CSVQAAHTGELFF	TGCAGCGTTCAAGCAGCGCACACCGGGGAGCTGTTTTTT	13	.	.	TRBV29-1	TRBJ2-2
CASSLARPGEQYF	TGTGCCAGCAGCTTAGCGCGGCCAGGCGAGCAGTACTTC	13	.	many	TRBV7-2	TRBJ2-7
CATGGANEKLFF	TGTGCCACCGGGGGAGCTAATGAAAAACTGTTTTTT	12	.	few	TRBV7-9	TRBJ1-4
CASSDPTLIFTDTQYF	TGTGCCAGCAGTGATCCGACTCTTATATTCACAGATACGCAGTATTTT	16	.	few	TRBV7-9	TRBJ2-3
CASGLNEQFF	TGTGCCAGCGGCCTCAATGAGCAGTTCTTC	10	.	many	TRBV12-3/TRBV12-4	TRBJ2-1
CASSRTGEGNTIYF	TGTGCCAGTTCCCGGACAGGGGAAGGAAACACCATATATTTT	14	TRBD1	.	TRBV14	TRBJ1-3
CASSQRAGATDTQYF	TGTGCCAGCAGCCAACGGGCGGGGGCCACAGATACGCAGTATTTT	15	.	.	TRBV14	TRBJ2-3
CSARPQGNTEAFF	TGCAGTGCTAGGCCCCAGGGGAACACTGAAGCTTTCTTT	13	.	.	TRBV20-1	TRBJ1-1
CASSFTTGRSSYEQYF	TGTGCCAGCAGCTTCACGACAGGACGCAGCTCCTACGAGCAGTACTTC	16	.	many	TRBV7-9	TRBJ2-7
CSVEDLGTPEYRGYTF	TGCAGCGTTGAAGATCTAGGGACTCCAGAATATAGAGGCTACACCTTC	16	.	.	TRBV29-1	TRBJ1-2
CASSPPEGAETQYF	TGTGCCAGCTCACCACCGGAGGGGGCAGAGACCCAGTACTTC	14	.	.	TRBV18	TRBJ2-5
CASSSTERLYEQYF	TGTGCCAGCAGCTCGACAGAAAGGCTCTACGAGCAGTACTTC	14	.	many	TRBV7-2	TRBJ2-7
CASSSRGSGNTIYF	TGTGCCAGCAGTAGCCGGGGGAGTGGAAACACCATATATTTT	14	.	.	TRBV28	TRBJ1-3
CASSDGDSKNIQYF	TGTGCCAGCAGTGATGGGGACTCCAAAAACATTCAGTACTTC	14	.	few	TRBV2	TRBJ2-4
CASSFSPNTEAFF	TGTGCCAGCAGTTTCTCTCCAAACACTGAAGCTTTCTTT	13	.	many	TRBV28	TRBJ1-1
CASSPADSYEQYF	TGCGCCAGCAGTCCAGCGGACTCCTACGAGCAGTACTTC	13	.	.	TRBV5-1	TRBJ2-7
CASSYFSGTGDEAFF	TGTGCCAGCAGTTACTTTAGCGGGACAGGAGATGAAGCTTTCTTT	15	TRBD1	many	TRBV6-6	TRBJ1-1
CASSLNGLLGEQYF	TGTGCCAGCAGCTTAAATGGGTTGCTAGGTGAGCAGTACTTC	14	.	few	TRBV7-9	TRBJ2-7
CASSWAFGAFF	TGTGCCAGTAGTTGGGCCTTTGGGGCTTTCTTT	11	.	few	TRBV19	TRBJ1-1
CASSSVANSYEQYF	TGTGCCAGCAGTTCCGTAGCGAACTCCTACGAGCAGTACTTC	14	.	.	TRBV27	TRBJ2-7
CASSPDYEAFF	TGTGCCAGCAGTCCCGACTATGAAGCTTTCTTT	11	.	.	TRBV7-9	TRBJ1-1
CASSLRRATPEAFF	TGTGCCAGCAGCTTGAGAAGGGCTACTCCTGAAGCTTTCTTT	14	.	.	TRBV5-6	TRBJ1-1
CASSSPRDRGFYSNQPQHF	TGTGCCAGCAGCTCCCCCCGGGACAGGGGTTTTTATAGCAATCAGCCCCAGCATTTT	19	TRBD1	many	TRBV28	TRBJ1-5
CASSQDGSGTGELFF	TGCGCCAGCAGCCAAGACGGGTCGGGCACCGGGGAGCTGTTTTTT	15	.	few	TRBV4-1	TRBJ2-2
CASTPGRRISYNEQFF	TGTGCCAGTACGCCGGGACGAAGAATTTCCTACAATGAGCAGTTCTTC	16	.	few	TRBV2	TRBJ2-1
CSVEGTNSGNTIYF	TGCAGCGTTGAAGGGACGAACTCTGGAAACACCATATATTTT	14	.	few	TRBV29-1	TRBJ1-3
CASSVGGSPYNEQFF	TGTGCCAGCAGTGTAGGGGGTAGCCCCTACAATGAGCAGTTCTTC	15	.	.	TRBV2	TRBJ2-1
CSARDRVAEAFF	TGCAGTGCTAGAGACAGGGTCGCTGAAGCTTTCTTT	12	.	.	TRBV20-1	TRBJ1-1
CASGSGSPWGETQYF	TGTGCCAGCGGTTCCGGGTCCCCCTGGGGAGAGACCCAGTACTTC	15	.	.	TRBV27	TRBJ2-5
CASRPDRGAEAFF	TGCGCCAGCAGGCCGGACAGGGGGGCTGAAGCTTTCTTT	13	TRBD1	few	TRBV4-1	TRBJ1-1
CASSLEGTGRVTEAFF	TGCGCCAGCAGCTTGGAGGGGACAGGGCGGGTCACTGAAGCTTTCTTT	16	TRBD1	.	TRBV5-1	TRBJ1-1
CASSSLLAGEVDTQYF	TGTGCCAGCAGTTCCCTACTAGCGGGGGAGGTTGATACGCAGTATTTT	16	TRBD2	.	TRBV28	TRBJ2-3
CASSAYDGTQYF	TGTGCCAGCAGTGCTTATGATGGGACCCAGTACTTC	12	.	.	TRBV6-5	TRBJ2-5
CASSLGGGGATDTQYF	TGTGCCAGCAGCTTAGGTGGCGGGGGGGCGACAGATACGCAGTATTTT	16	TRBD2	many	TRBV7-2	TRBJ2-3
CASSMAGLGNTIYF	TGTGCCAGTAGTATGGCAGGGCTAGGAAACACCATATATTTT	14	.	.	TRBV19	TRBJ1-3
CASSALASGVYGYTF	TGTGCCAGCAGCGCCCTTGCATCCGGAGTCTATGGCTACACCTTC	15	.	few	TRBV7-4	TRBJ1-2
CDTQGGETQYF	TGTGACACTCAGGGAGGAGAGACCCAGTACTTC	11	.	.	TRBV2	TRBJ2-5
CASSADRVEPFF	TGTGCCAGCAGCGCGGACAGGGTCGAGCCTTTCTTT	12	TRBD1	many	TRBV7-9	TRBJ1-1
CASSELEQLRDSYNSPLHF	TGTGCCAGCAGTGAACTAGAACAACTCCGAGACTCCTATAATTCACCCCTCCACTTT	19	.	.	TRBV2	TRBJ1-6
CASSQNSNQPQHF	TGTGCCAGCAGCCAGAATAGCAATCAGCCCCAGCATTTT	13	.	many	TRBV12-3/TRBV12-4	TRBJ1-5
CSVGEGRETQYF	TGCAGCGTTGGGGAGGGACGAGAGACCCAGTACTTC	12	TRBD2	few	TRBV29-1	TRBJ2-5
CASSYSPRNTEAFF	TGTGCCAGCAGTTACTCCCCTCGGAACACTGAAGCTTTCTTT	14	.	.	TRBV6-2/TRBV6-3	TRBJ1-1
CASSYVSFTDGYTF	TGTGCCAGCAGTTACGTCAGCTTCACTGATGGCTACACCTTC	14	.	few	TRBV6-2/TRBV6-3	TRBJ1-2
CASSSPRAGLTDTQYF	TGTGCCAGCAGTTCCCCCCGGGCCGGCTTGACGGATACGCAGTATTTT	16	.	few	TRBV6-2/TRBV6-3	TRBJ2-3
CASSQVRGGEQYF	TGTGCCAGCAGCCAAGTCAGGGGCGGCGAGCAGTACTTC	13	.	few	TRBV14	TRBJ2-7
CASSEGGQLETQYF	TGTGCCAGCAGTGAAGGTGGACAGCTGGAGACCCAGTACTTC	14	.	few	TRBV2	TRBJ2-5
CSAAGGGADTQYF	TGCAGTGCCGCGGGGGGGGGAGCAGATACGCAGTATTTT	13	TRBD2	few	TRBV20-1	TRBJ2-3
CSVEGDRNPYEQYF	TGCAGCGTTGAAGGGGACAGAAACCCCTACGAGCAGTACTTC	14	TRBD1	few	TRBV29-1	TRBJ2-7
CGSSFFSGTGDEQYF	TGTGGCAGCAGTTTCTTCTCCGGGACAGGGGACGAGCAGTACTTC	15	TRBD1	.	TRBV6-6	TRBJ2-7
CASSSEVILGYGYTF	TGTGCCAGCAGCTCCGAGGTCATCCTAGGGTATGGCTACACCTTC	15	.	many	TRBV7-2	TRBJ1-2